This T cell receptor beta chain was obtained from a study of T cell responses to AZD1222 COVID-19 vaccine. Study-level findings and limits: Females made up more of the donors, who were largely white British, and clonal diversity may have come out too low.

Germline V gene lookup returns CDR1 SQVTM and CDR2 ANQGSEA. The ends were cut back, 4 bases at V and 5 bases at J, with 14 bases in the middle. The CDR3 is 13 residues long. For this clone: Antigen unknown.

Sequencing was performed with immunoSEQ multiplex PCR; in TCRdb, only in-frame clones are kept and a portion is missing. The repertoire holds roughly 190,000 clones, about 92% seen once, with 3.6% in the top ten. The receptor was isolated from an adult who received the MenACWY meningococcal vaccine as a control. The material sequenced was peripheral blood, taken 28 days after the second dose of the MenACWY control vaccine. J is TRBJ1-2 and V is TRBV29-1; maybe TRBD1 (5 bases). The CDR3 coding sequence is TGCAGCGTTGGCTTAGCCGAGGGGTATGGCTACACCTTC. Translated, it gives CSVGLAEGYGYTF.